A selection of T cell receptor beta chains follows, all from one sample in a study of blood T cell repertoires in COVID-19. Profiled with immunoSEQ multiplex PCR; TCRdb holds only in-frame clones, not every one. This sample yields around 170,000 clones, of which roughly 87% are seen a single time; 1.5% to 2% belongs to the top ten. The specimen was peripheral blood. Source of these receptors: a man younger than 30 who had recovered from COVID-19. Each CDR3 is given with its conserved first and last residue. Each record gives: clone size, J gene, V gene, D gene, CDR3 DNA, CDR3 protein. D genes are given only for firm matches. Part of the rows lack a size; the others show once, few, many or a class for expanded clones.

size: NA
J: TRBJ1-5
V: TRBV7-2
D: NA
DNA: TGTGCCAGCAGCCCCTTTACCACATCCAATCAGCCCCAGCATTTT
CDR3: CASSPFTTSNQPQHF

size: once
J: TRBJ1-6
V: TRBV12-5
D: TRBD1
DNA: TGTGCTAGTGGTTCTCGACAGGGATCTTCACCCCTCCACTTT
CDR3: CASGSRQGSSPLHF

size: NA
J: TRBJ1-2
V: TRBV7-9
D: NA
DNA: TGTGCCAGCAGCTTACGGGGGGCTCGTAACTATGGCTACACCTTC
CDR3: CASSLRGARNYGYTF

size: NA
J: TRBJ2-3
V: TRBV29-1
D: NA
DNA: TGCAGCGGACTAAGGGCCGGGACTACAGATACGCAGTATTTT
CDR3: CSGLRAGTTDTQYF

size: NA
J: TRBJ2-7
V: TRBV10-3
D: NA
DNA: TGTGCCATCAGTGAGGACAGGTACGAGCAGTACTTC
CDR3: CAISEDRYEQYF

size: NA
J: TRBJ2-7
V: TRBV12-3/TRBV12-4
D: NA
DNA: TGTGCCAGCAGTTTGGGCTACTACGAGCAGTACTTC
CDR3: CASSLGYYEQYF

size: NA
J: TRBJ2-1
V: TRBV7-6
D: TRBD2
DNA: TGTGCCAGCAGCCCAGGGCTAAGTAGCGGGAGGATCAACAATGAGCAGTTCTTC
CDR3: CASSPGLSSGRINNEQFF

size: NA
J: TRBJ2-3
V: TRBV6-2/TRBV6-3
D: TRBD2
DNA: TGTGCCAGCAGTTATCGACTAGCGGGAGTAAGGGCAGATACGCAGTATTTT
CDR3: CASSYRLAGVRADTQYF

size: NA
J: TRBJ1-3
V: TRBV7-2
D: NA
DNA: TGTGCCAGCAGCTTTGGGTCAGGGGTTGGAAACACCATATATTTT
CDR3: CASSFGSGVGNTIYF

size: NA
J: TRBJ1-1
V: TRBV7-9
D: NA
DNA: TGTGCCAGCAGCTTAGAGAGGCGAAACACTGAAGCTTTCTTT
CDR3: CASSLERRNTEAFF

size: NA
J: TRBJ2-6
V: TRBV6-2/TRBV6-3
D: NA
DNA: TGTGCCAGCAGTTATCACTCTGGGGCCAACGTCCTGACTTTC
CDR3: CASSYHSGANVLTF

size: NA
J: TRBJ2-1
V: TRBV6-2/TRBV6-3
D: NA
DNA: TGTGCCAGCAGTTCCTCGGGCCGCAATAACAATGAGCAGTTCTTC
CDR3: CASSSSGRNNNEQFF

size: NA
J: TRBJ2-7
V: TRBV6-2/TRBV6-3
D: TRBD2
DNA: TGTGCCAGCAGTTACTCGATGAGACTAGCGGGGGAATCCTACGAGCAGTACTTC
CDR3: CASSYSMRLAGESYEQYF

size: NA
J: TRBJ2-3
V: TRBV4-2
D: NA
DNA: TGTGCCAGCAGCCAAGTAATAGTCGTTGGAGGCCCTAACACAGATACGCAGTATTTT
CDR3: CASSQVIVVGGPNTDTQYF

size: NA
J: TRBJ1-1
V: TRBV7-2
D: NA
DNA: TGTGCCAGCACCCAATCGCGCGCTCGAGGGACTGAAGCTTTCTTT
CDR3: CASTQSRARGTEAFF

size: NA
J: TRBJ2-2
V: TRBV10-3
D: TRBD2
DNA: TGTGCCATCAGTCCCCTGGGACTAGCGGCCACCGGGGAGCTGTTTTTT
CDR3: CAISPLGLAATGELFF

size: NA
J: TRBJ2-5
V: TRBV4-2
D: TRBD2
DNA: TGTGCCAGCAGCCAAGATTTAGGGAGCGGGAGGGCAGGAGAGACCCAGTACTTC
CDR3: CASSQDLGSGRAGETQYF

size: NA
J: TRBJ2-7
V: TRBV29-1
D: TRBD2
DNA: TGCAGCGTGAAGATTAGCGGGTCGCAAGGGGAGCAGTACTTC
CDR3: CSVKISGSQGEQYF

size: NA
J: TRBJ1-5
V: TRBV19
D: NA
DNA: TGTGCCAGTAGTATCTCAGGGGAGACTCAGCCCCAGCATTTT
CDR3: CASSISGETQPQHF

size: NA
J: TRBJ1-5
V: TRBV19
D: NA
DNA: TGTGCCAGCGGGGATGGGGTGAGGAATCAGCCCCAGCATTTT
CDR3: CASGDGVRNQPQHF

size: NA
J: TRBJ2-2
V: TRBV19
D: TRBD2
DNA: TGTGCCAGTAGTAACTCCGGGACTAGAAACACCGGGGAGCTGTTTTTT
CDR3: CASSNSGTRNTGELFF

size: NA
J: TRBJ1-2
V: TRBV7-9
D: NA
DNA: TGTGCCAGCAGCTTAGGGGCCGGATCGGACTATGGCTACACCTTC
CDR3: CASSLGAGSDYGYTF

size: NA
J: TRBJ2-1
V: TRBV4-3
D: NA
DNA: TGCGCCAGCAGCCAGGAGACGAGCAATGAGCAGTTCTTC
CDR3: CASSQETSNEQFF

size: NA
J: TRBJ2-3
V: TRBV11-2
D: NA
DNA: TGTGCCAGCAACTCGGGGGTAGATACGCAGTATTTT
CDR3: CASNSGVDTQYF

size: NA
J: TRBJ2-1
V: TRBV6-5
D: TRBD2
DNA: TGTGCCAGCAGGCCCGGGAGGTTCGACAATGAGCAGTTCTTC
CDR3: CASRPGRFDNEQFF

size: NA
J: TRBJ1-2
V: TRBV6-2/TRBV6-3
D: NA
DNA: TGTGCCAGCAGTTATGGAGGGGTCTACACCTTC
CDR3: CASSYGGVYTF

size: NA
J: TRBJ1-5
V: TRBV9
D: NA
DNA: TGTGCCAGCAGCCCCTCGGGGGGTCAGCCCCAGCATTTT
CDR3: CASSPSGGQPQHF

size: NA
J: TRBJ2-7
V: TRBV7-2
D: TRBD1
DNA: TGTGCCAGCCGGGGGACAGGGGGCTCCTACGAGCAGTACTTC
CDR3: CASRGTGGSYEQYF

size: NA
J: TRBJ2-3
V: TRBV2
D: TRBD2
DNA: TGTGCCAGCAGTGAAGCGCTGGGCAGGGAGGGAGATACGCAGTATTTT
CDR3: CASSEALGREGDTQYF

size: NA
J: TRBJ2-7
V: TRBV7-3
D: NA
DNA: TGTGCCAGCAGCTTAGGGCGGGGACCCTACGAGCAGTACTTC
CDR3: CASSLGRGPYEQYF

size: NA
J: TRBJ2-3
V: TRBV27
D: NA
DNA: TGTGCCAGCAGTTTAGGGCAGGTCACAGATACGCAGTATTTT
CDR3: CASSLGQVTDTQYF

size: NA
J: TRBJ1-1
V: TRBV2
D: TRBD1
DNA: TGTGCCAGCCTAATTGGGGGACAGAAAATGAACACTGAAGCTTTCTTT
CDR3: CASLIGGQKMNTEAFF

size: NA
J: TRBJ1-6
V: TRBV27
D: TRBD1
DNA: TGTGCCAGCAGACAGGGGAGAAATTCACCCCTCCACTTT
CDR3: CASRQGRNSPLHF

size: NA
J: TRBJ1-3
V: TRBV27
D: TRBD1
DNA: TGTGCCAGCAGTCTAAGGGACAGCTCTGGAAACACCATATATTTT
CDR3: CASSLRDSSGNTIYF

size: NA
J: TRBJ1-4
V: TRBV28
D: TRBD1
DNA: TGTGCCAGCAGTCCCGGGACAGGCCTCTTTTACGAAAAACTGTTTTTT
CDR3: CASSPGTGLFYEKLFF

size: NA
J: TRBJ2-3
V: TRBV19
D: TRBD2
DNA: TGTGCCAGTAGTGGCGGGGGAGATACGCAGTATTTT
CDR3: CASSGGGDTQYF

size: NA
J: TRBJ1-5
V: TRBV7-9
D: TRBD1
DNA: TGTGCCAGCAGCTCGGAGACAGGGGTCCATCAGCCCCAGCATTTT
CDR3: CASSSETGVHQPQHF

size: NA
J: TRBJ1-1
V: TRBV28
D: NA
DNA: TGTGCCAGCAGTCTGACAGCAGGGAACACTGAAGCTTTCTTT
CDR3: CASSLTAGNTEAFF

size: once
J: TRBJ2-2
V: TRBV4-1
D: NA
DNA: TGCGCCAGCAGCCCGAAGGTGACTAGTCTAGTCGGGGAGCTGTTTTTT
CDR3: CASSPKVTSLVGELFF

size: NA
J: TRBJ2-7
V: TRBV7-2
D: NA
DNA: TGTGCCAGCAGCTTAGGCGGGGCGAGCTCCTACGAGCAGTACTTC
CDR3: CASSLGGASSYEQYF

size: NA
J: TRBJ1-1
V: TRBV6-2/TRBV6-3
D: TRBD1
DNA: TGTGCCAGCAGTTGGGACAGGGAGAACACTGAAGCTTTCTTT
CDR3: CASSWDRENTEAFF

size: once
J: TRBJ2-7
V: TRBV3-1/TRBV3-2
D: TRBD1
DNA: TGTGCCAGCAGCCCCGGGACAGGGAGCTCCTACGAGCAGTACTTC
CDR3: CASSPGTGSSYEQYF

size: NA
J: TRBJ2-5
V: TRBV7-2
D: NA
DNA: TGTGCCAGCAGCCCCACTAGACAAGAGACCCAGTACTTC
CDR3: CASSPTRQETQYF

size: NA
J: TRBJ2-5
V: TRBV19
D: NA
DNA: TGTGCCAGTAGTATAGTCGTATTGGAGACCCAGTACTTC
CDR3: CASSIVVLETQYF

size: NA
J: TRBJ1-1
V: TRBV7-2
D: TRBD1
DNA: TGTGCCAGCAGCCCACGACAGGGGAACACTGAAGCTTTCTTT
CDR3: CASSPRQGNTEAFF

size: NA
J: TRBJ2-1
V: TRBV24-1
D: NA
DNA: TGTGCCACCAGTGATTCAACTATTAACAATGAGCAGTTCTTC
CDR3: CATSDSTINNEQFF

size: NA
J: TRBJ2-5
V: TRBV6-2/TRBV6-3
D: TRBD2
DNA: TGTGCCAGCAGCTCCAGCGGGAGAGAGACCCAGTACTTC
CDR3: CASSSSGRETQYF

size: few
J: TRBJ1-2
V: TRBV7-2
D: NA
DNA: TGTGCCAGCAGCTTAGACGCGGGCTATGGCTACACCTTC
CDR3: CASSLDAGYGYTF

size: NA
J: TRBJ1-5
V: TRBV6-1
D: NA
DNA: TGTGCCAGCAGTGAAGCGCGGGGGGGGGCTGGTAGCAATCAGCCCCAGCATTTT
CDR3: CASSEARGGAGSNQPQHF

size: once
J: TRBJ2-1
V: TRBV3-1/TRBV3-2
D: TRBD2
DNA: TGTGCCAGCAGCCAAGTAGCGGGCTGCTACAATGAGCAGTTCTTC
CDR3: CASSQVAGCYNEQFF

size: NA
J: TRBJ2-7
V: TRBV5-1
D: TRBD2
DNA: TGCGCCAGCAGCTTTAGCGGGGGTGATCTCGAGCAGTACTTC
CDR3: CASSFSGGDLEQYF

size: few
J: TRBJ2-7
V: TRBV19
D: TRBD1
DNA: TGTGCCAGTACCCTAGGAGCAGGGGGCTCCTACGAGCAGTACTTC
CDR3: CASTLGAGGSYEQYF

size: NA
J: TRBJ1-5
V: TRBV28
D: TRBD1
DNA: TGTGCCAGCAGTTTTACAGGGGGCGGTCAGCCCCAGCATTTT
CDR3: CASSFTGGGQPQHF

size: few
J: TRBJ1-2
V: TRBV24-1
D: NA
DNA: TGTGCCACCAGTCGAGAAAACTATGGCTACACCTTC
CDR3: CATSRENYGYTF

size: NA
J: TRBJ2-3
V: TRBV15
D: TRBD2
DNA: TGTGCCACCAGCAGAGACGGGACGCCGGGAGGTGCGGGAGCTAGCACAGATACGCAGTATTTT
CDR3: CATSRDGTPGGAGASTDTQYF